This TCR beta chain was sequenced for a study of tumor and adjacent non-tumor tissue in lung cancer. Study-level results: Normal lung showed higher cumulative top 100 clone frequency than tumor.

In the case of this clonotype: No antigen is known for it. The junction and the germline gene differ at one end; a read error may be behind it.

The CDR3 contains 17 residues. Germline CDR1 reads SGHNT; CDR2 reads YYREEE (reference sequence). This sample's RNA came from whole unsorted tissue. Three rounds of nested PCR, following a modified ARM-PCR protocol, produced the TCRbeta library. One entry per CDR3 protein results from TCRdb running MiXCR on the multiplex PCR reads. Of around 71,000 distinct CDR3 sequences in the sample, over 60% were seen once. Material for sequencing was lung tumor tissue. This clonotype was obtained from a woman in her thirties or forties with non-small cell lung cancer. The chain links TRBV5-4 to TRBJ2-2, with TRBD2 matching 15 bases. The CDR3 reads CSSSFLGLAGGTGELFF. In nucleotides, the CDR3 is TGTTCCAGCTCATTTTTGGGACTAGCGGGAGGAACCGGGGAGCTGTTTTTT.